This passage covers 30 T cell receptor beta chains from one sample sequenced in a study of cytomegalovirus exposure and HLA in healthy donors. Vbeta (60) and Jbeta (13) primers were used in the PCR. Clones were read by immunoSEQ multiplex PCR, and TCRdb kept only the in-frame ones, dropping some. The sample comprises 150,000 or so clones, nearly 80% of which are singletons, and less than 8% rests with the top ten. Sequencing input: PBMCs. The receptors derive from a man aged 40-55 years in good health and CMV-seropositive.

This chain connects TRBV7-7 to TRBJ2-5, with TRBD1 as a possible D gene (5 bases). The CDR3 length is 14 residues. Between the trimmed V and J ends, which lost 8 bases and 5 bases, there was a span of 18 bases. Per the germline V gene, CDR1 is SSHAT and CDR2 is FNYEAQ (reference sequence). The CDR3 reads CASAQGAPRETQYF. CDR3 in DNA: TGTGCCAGCGCCCAAGGGGCCCCGCGGGAGACCCAGTACTTC. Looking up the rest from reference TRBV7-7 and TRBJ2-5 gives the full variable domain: GAGVSQSPRYKVTKRGQDVTLRCDPISSHATLYWYQQALGQGPEFLTYFNYEAQPDKSGLPSDRFSAERPEGSISTLTIQRTEQRDSAMYRCASAQGAPRETQYFGPGTRLLVL.

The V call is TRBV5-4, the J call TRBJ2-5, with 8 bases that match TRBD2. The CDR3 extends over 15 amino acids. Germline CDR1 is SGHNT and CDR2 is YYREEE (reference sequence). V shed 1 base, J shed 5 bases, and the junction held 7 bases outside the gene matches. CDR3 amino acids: CASSLMAGGGETQYF. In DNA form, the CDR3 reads TGTGCCAGCAGCTTGATGGCGGGAGGCGGGGAGACCCAGTACTTC.

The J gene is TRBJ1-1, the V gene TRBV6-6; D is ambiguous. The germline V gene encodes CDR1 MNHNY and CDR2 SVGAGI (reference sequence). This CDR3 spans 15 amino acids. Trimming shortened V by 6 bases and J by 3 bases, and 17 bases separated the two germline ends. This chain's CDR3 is CASSLQGRWDTEAFF. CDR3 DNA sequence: TGTGCCAGCAGCCTACAAGGGAGGTGGGACACTGAAGCTTTCTTT.

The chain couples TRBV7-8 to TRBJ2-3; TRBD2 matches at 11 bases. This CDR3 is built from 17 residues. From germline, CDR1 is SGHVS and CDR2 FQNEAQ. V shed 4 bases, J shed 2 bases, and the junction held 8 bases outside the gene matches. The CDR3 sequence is CASSSLAGGRNTDTQYF. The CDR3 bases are TGTGCCAGCAGCTCCTTAGCGGGAGGGAGAAACACAGATACGCAGTATTTT.

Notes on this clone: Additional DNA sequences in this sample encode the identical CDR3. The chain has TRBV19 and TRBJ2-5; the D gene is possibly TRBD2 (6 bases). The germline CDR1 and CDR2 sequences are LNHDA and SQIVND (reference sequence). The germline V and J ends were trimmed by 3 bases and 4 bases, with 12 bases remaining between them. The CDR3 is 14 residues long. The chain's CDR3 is CASSIGGRGETQYF. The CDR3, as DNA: TGTGCCAGTAGTATCGGGGGTCGAGGAGAGACCCAGTACTTC.

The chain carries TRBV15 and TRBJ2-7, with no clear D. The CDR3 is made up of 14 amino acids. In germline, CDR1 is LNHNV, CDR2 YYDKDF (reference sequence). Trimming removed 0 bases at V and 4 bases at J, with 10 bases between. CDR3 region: CATSRDRVNYEQYF. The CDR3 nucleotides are TGTGCCACCAGCAGAGATCGGGTTAATTACGAGCAGTACTTC.

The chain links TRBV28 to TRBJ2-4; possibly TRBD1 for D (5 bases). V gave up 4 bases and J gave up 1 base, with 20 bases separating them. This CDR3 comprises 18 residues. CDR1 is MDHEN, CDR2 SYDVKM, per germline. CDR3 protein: CASSYGISRGGAKNIQYF. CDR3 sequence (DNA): TGTGCCAGCAGTTATGGGATAAGTAGGGGTGGTGCCAAAAACATTCAGTACTTC.

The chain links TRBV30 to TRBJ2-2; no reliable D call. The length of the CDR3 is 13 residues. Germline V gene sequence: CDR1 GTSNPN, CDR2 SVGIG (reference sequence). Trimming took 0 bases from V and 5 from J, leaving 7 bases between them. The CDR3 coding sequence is TGTGCCTGGAGTGTTAGGCGGACCGGGGAGCTGTTTTTT. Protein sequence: CAWSVRRTGELFF.

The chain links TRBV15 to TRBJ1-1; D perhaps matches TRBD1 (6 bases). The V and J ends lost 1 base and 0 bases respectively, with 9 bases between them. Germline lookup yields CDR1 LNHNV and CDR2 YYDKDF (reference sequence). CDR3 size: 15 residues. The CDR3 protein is CATSRAGAMNTEAFF. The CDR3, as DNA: TGTGCCACCAGCAGAGCAGGGGCGATGAACACTGAAGCTTTCTTT.

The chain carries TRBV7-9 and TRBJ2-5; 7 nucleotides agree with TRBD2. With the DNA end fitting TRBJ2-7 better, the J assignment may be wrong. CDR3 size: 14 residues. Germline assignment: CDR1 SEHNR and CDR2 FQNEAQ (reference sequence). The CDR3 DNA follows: TGTGCCAGCAGCCGGACTAGTGAGACCTACGAGCAGTACTTC. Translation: CASSRTSETYEQYF.

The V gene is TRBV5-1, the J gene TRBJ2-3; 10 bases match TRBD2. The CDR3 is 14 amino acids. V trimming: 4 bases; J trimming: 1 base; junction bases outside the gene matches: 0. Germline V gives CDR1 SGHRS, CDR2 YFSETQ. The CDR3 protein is CASSLAGGTDTQYF. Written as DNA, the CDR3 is TGCGCCAGCAGCCTAGCGGGAGGCACAGATACGCAGTATTTT.

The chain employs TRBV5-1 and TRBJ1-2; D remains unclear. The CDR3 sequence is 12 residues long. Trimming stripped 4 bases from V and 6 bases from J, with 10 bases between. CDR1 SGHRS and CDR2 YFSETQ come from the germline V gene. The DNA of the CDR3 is TGCGCCAGCAGCCCCAGACAACATGGCTACACCTTC. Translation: CASSPRQHGYTF.

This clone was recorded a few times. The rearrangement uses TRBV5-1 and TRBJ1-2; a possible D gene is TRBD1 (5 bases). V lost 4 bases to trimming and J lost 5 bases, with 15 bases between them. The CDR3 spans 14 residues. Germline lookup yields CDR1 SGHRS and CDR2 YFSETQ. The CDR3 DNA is TGCGCCAGCAGCCCTGGGGGGTCAGAATATGGCTACACCTTC. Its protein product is CASSPGGSEYGYTF.

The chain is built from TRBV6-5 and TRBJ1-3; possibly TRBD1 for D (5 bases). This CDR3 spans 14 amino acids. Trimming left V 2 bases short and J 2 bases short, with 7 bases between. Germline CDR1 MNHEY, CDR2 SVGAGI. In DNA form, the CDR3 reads TGTGCCAGCAGTTACGGGGCCGCTGGAAACACCATATATTTT. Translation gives CASSYGAAGNTIYF.

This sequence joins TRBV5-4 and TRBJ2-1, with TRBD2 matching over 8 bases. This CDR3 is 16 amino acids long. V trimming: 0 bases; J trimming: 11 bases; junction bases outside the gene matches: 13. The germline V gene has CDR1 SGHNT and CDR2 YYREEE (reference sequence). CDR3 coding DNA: TGTGCCAGCAGCTTGGCCGGGCTAGCGGGTGGGGAGCAGCAGTTCTTC. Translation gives CASSLAGLAGGEQQFF.

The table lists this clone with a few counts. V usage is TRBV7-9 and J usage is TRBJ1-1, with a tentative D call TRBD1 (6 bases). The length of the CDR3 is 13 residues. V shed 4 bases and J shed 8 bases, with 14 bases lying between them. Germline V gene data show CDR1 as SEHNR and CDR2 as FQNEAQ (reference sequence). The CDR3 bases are TGTGCCAGCAGCTCCCAGGGAGGGACAGAAGCTTTCTTT. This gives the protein CASSSQGGTEAFF. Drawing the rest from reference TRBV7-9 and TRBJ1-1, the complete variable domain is DTGVSQNPRHKITKRGQNVTFRCDPISEHNRLYWYRQTLGQGPEFLTYFQNEAQLEKSRLLSDRFSAERPKGSFSTLEIQRTEQGDSAMYLCASSSQGGTEAFFGQGTRLTVV.

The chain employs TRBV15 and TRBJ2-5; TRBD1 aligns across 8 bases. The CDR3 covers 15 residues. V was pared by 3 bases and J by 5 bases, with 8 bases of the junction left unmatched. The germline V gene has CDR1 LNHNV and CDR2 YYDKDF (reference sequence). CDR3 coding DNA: TGTGCCACCAGCAGTGGACAGGGTATAGGGGAGACCCAGTACTTC. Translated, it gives CATSSGQGIGETQYF.

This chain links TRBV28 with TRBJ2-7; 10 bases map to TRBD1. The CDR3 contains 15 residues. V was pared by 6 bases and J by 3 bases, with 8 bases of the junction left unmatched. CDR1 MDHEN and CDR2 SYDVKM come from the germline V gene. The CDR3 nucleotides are TGTGCCAGCAGCAAGAGGACAGGGGGGCACTACGAGCAGTACTTC. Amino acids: CASSKRTGGHYEQYF.

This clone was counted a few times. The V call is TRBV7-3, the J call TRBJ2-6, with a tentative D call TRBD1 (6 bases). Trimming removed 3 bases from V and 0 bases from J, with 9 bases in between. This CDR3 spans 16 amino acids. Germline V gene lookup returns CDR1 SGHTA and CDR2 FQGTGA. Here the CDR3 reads CASSFDRSSGANVLTF. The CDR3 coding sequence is TGTGCCAGCAGCTTTGACAGGTCCTCTGGGGCCAACGTCCTGACTTTC.

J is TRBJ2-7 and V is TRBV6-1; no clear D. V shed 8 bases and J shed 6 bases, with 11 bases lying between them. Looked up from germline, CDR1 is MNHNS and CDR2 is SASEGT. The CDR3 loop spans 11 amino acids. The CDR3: CASGRQGEQYF. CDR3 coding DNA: TGTGCCAGCGGTCGACAAGGCGAGCAGTACTTC.

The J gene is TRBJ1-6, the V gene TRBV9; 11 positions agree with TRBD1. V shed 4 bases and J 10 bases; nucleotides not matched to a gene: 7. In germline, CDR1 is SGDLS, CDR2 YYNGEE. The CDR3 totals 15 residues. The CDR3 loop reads CASSLRTGGGSPLHF. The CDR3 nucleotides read TGTGCCAGCAGCTTACGGACAGGGGGCGGATCACCCCTCCACTTT.

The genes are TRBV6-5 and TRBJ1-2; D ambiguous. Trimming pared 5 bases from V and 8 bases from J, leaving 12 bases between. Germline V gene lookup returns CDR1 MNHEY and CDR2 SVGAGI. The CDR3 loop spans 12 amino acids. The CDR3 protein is CASSPPGWGYTF. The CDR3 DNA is TGTGCCAGCAGTCCCCCGGGGTGGGGCTACACCTTC.

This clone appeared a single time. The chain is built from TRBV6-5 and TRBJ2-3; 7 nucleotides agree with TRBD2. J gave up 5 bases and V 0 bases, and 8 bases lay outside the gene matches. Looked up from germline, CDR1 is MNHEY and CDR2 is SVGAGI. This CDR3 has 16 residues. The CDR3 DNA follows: TGTGCCAGCAGTTACTCGGTGTTAGCGGGCCAAGATACGCAGTATTTT. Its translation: CASSYSVLAGQDTQYF.

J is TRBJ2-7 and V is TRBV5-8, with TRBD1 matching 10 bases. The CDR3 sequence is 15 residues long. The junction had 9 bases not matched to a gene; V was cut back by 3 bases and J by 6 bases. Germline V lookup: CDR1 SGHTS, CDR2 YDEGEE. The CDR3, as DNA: TGTGCCAGCAGCTCGGGGGGACAGGGGATGGGCGAGCAGTACTTC. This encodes CASSSGGQGMGEQYF.

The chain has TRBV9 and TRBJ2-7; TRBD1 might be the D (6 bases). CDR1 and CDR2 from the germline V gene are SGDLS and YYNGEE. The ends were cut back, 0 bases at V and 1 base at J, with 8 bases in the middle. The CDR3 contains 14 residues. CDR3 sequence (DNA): TGTGCCAGCAGCGTAGTCGGGACATCCTACGAGCAGTACTTC. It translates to CASSVVGTSYEQYF.

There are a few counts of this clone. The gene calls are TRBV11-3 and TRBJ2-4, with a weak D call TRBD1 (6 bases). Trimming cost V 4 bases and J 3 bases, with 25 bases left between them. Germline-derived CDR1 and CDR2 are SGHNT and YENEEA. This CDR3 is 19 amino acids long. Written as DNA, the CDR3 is TGTGCCAGCAGCTACTTCAGGGGAGTTGAGCGCACTCGCAAAAACATTCAGTACTTC. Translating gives CASSYFRGVERTRKNIQYF.

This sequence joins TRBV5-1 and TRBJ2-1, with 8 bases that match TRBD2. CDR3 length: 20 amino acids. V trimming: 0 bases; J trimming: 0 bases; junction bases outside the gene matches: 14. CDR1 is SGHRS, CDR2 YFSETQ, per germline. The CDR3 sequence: CASSLVGLGPSRGSYNEQFF. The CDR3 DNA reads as TGCGCCAGCAGCTTGGTGGGACTAGGACCTTCCAGGGGCTCCTACAATGAGCAGTTCTTC. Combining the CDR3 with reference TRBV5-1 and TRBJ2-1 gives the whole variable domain KAGVTQTPRYLIKTRGQQVTLSCSPISGHRSVSWYQQTPGQGLQFLFEYFSETQRNKGNFPGRFSGRQFSNSRSEMNVSTLELGDSALYLCASSLVGLGPSRGSYNEQFFGPGTRLTVL.

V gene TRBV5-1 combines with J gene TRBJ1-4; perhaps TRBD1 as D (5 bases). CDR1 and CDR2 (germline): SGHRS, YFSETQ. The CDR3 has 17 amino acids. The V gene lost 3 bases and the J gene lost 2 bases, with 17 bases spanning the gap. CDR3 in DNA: TGCGCCAGCAGCTCCCCGGGCAGGGCTGAGACTAATGAAAAACTGTTTTTT. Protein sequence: CASSSPGRAETNEKLFF.

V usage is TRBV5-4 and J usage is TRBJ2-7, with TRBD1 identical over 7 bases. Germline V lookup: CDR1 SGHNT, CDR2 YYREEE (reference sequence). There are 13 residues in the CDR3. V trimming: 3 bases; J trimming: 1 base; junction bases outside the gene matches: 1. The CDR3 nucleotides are TGTGCCAGCAGCTGGGACAGATCCTACGAGCAGTACTTC. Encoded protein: CASSWDRSYEQYF.

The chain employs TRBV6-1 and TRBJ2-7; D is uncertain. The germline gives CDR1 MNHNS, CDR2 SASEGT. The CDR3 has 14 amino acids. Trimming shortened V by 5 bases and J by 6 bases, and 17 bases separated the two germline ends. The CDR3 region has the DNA TGTGCCAGCAGTTCACAAAATTCAGGTTTCGAGCAGTACTTC. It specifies CASSSQNSGFEQYF.